The 28 T cell receptor beta chains given below trace back to one sample, sequenced in a study of post-analysis software for immune sequencing data. These receptors lack a known antigen. cDNA libraries of TCR beta carried unique molecular identifiers. MiXCR, applied by TCRdb to the PCR reads, yields one record per CDR3 protein. The data hold roughly 620,000 distinct CDR3 sequences, with about 44% observed a single time. Study conclusions and caveats: Four or five TRBV segments (TRBV5-6, TRBV5-1 and TRBV20-1 among them) occurred more frequently in patients than in controls.

Sequencing used blood. Receptor source: a girl aged 5-17 years with multiple sclerosis.

The chain carries TRBV6-6 and TRBJ2-7, with D tentatively TRBD1 (6 bases). In germline, CDR1 is MNHNY, CDR2 SVGAGI (reference sequence). The CDR3 totals 15 residues. V lost 5 bases and J 0 bases, leaving 14 bases between the germline ends. CDR3: CASSPTGTSSYEQYF. As DNA, the CDR3 is TGTGCCAGCAGTCCGACAGGTACCAGCTCCTACGAGCAGTACTTC.

This clonotype has more than one count but fewer than ten. The rearrangement joins TRBV12-3 or TRBV12-4 to TRBJ1-2; weak D call: TRBD1 (5 bases). The CDR3 loop spans 13 amino acids. Trimming took 6 bases from V and 5 from J, leaving 13 bases between them. The CDR3 region is CASRVRQTYGYTF. CDR3 in DNA: TGTGCCAGCAGAGTCCGACAGACTTATGGCTACACCTTC.

This clonotype has ten or more counts. The chain couples TRBV5-1 to TRBJ2-3; D is unresolved. This CDR3 region has 13 residues. Germline lookup yields CDR1 SGHRS and CDR2 YFSETQ. Trimming took off 0 bases at V and 2 bases at J, with 4 bases between the two ends. The CDR3 sequence: CASSLGDTDTQYF. CDR3 bases: TGCGCCAGCAGCTTGGGAGACACAGATACGCAGTATTTT.

This sequence joins TRBV20-1 and TRBJ2-7; D perhaps matches TRBD1 (5 bases). The germline V and J ends were trimmed by 0 bases and 2 bases, with 14 bases remaining between them. The CDR3 totals 15 residues. Per germline, CDR1 DFQATT and CDR2 SNEGSKA (reference sequence). The CDR3 DNA reads as TGCAGTGCTAGAGATCGAGGAGACAGCACCTACGAGCAGTACTTC. The encoded protein is CSARDRGDSTYEQYF.

This clonotype occurred a few times. The chain is built from TRBV29-1 and TRBJ1-2; D not resolved. CDR3 length equals 13 residues. Germline V gives CDR1 SQVTM, CDR2 ANQGSEA. Trimming pared 0 bases from V and 5 bases from J, leaving 10 bases between. CDR3 coding DNA: TGCAGCGTTGAAGATAGCCGCACTTATGGCTACACCTTC. As protein: CSVEDSRTYGYTF.

This clonotype occurred a few times. The genes are TRBV7-9 and TRBJ2-7; perhaps TRBD2 as D (5 bases). The CDR3 is 16 amino acids. Trimming took off 5 bases at V and 0 bases at J, with 17 bases between the two ends. The germline gives CDR1 SEHNR, CDR2 FQNEAQ (reference sequence). The chain's CDR3 is CASSEPSGFGSYEQYF. The DNA for the CDR3 is TGTGCCAGCAGCGAACCCTCGGGATTTGGCTCCTACGAGCAGTACTTC.

This clonotype appeared a single time. This chain links TRBV6-5 with TRBJ2-7; possible D gene TRBD1, 5 bases. Per the germline V gene, CDR1 is MNHEY and CDR2 is SVGAGI. Trimming took off 0 bases at V and 3 bases at J, with 9 bases between the two ends. The length of the CDR3 is 14 residues. The CDR3 DNA reads as TGTGCCAGCAGTTACTCATGGACAAGCTACGAGCAGTACTTC. Protein sequence: CASSYSWTSYEQYF.

Details on this clonotype: One base away lies a much larger clone, so this may be a sequencing read error. The rearrangement links TRBV7-6 to TRBJ1-1; a weak D match, TRBD1 (6 bases). The CDR3 has 17 amino acids. Germline V lookup: CDR1 SGHVS, CDR2 FNYEAQ. For the CDR3, the DNA is TGTGCCAGCAGCCCCCTAGCCGGGGGGCCCTTGAACACTGAATCTTTCTTT. The encoded protein is CASSPLAGGPLNTESFF. Full variable domain (outside the CDR3, taken from reference TRBV7-6 and TRBJ1-1): GAGVSQSPRYKVTKRGQDVALRCDPISGHVSLYWYRQALGQGPEFLTYFNYEAQQDKSGLPNDRFSAERPEGSISTLTIQRTEQRDSAMYRCASSPLAGGPLNTESFFGQGTRLTVV.

The chain recombines TRBV7-9 with TRBJ2-7, with D perhaps assigned TRBD1 or TRBD2 (5 bases each). The CDR3 covers 15 residues. The V end was cut by 4 bases, the J end by 4 bases, with 17 bases between. From germline, CDR1 is SEHNR and CDR2 FQNEAQ (reference sequence). The CDR3 region is CASSSGRGVSYEQYF. The CDR3 bases are TGTGCCAGCAGCTCGGGGAGAGGGGTTTCTTACGAGCAGTACTTC.

A few counts support this clonotype. The chain has TRBV29-1 and TRBJ1-5; D gene ambiguous. Looked up from germline, CDR1 is SQVTM and CDR2 is ANQGSEA. V shed 5 bases and J shed 3 bases, with 11 bases lying between them. CDR3 size: 13 residues. CDR3: CSVSEGNNQPQHF. CDR3 DNA sequence: TGCAGCGTTTCTGAAGGGAACAATCAGCCCCAGCATTTT.

This chain connects TRBV15 to TRBJ2-6; D not certain. CDR3 length: 14 residues. CDR1 is LNHNV and CDR2 is YYDKDF in the germline V gene (reference sequence). V shed 5 bases and J shed 4 bases, with 9 bases lying between them. CDR3 region: CATSETRGANVLTF. CDR3 coding DNA: TGTGCCACCAGCGAGACACGCGGGGCCAACGTCCTGACTTTC.

The chain carries TRBV4-1 and TRBJ1-2, with D tentatively TRBD1 (6 bases). The CDR3 runs to 18 residues. V was pared by 2 bases and J by 3 bases, with 22 bases between. Germline values: CDR1 MGHRA, CDR2 YSYEKL. The CDR3, as DNA: TGCGCCAGCAGCCAACCCCGGGACAACCCTCTCTGGGACTATGGCTACACCTTC. It yields the protein CASSQPRDNPLWDYGYTF.

The genes are TRBV12-3 or TRBV12-4 and TRBJ2-1, with a tentative D call TRBD1 (6 bases). The V end was cut by 3 bases, the J end by 2 bases, with 11 bases between. CDR3 length: 15 residues. The CDR3 loop reads CASSLGQAPYNEQFF. CDR3 sequence (DNA): TGTGCCAGCAGTTTGGGACAAGCTCCCTACAATGAGCAGTTCTTC.

This clonotype was counted only a few times. The V and J genes are TRBV10-3 and TRBJ2-5; 7 bases agree with TRBD1. This CDR3 contains 14 residues. Germline V gives CDR1 ENHRY, CDR2 SYGVKD. With 3 bases clipped from V and 5 bases from J, the junction kept 6 bases outside the gene matches. The CDR3 here is CAISDPDREETQYF. The DNA of the CDR3 is TGTGCCATCAGTGATCCAGACAGGGAGGAGACCCAGTACTTC.

This clonotype was picked up a small number of times. The chain employs TRBV20-1 and TRBJ2-7; 10 bases agree with TRBD2. The CDR3 has 14 residues. The V gene's germline CDR1 is DFQATT and CDR2 SNEGSKA (reference sequence). V shed 3 bases and J 3 bases; nucleotides not matched to a gene: 5. The CDR3 loop reads CSASPGLADYEQYF. The CDR3 bases are TGCAGTGCTAGCCCTGGACTAGCGGACTACGAGCAGTACTTC.

This clonotype was seen once. This sequence joins TRBV21-1 and TRBJ2-1; the D call of TRBD1 is as the table states it, not checked on the DNA. TRBV21-1 is a documented pseudogene. This CDR3 is 17 amino acids long. The CDR3 loop is CASSKGGLELGTPKQFF. The CDR3 DNA is TGTGCCAGCAGCAAAGGGGGTCTTGAGTTAGGGACCCCTAAGCAGTTCTTC.

The chain has TRBV4-1 and TRBJ2-5, with TRBD2 matching over 8 bases. V dropped 1 base and J dropped 2; count of bases not matched to a gene: 3. The length of the CDR3 is 15 residues. The germline CDR1 and CDR2 sequences are MGHRA and YSYEKL. The CDR3: CASSQGLASQETQYF. The CDR3 DNA follows: TGCGCCAGCAGCCAAGGACTAGCGTCTCAAGAGACCCAGTACTTC.

The chain carries TRBV4-1 and TRBJ2-5; D is unresolved. TRBJ2-7 matches the DNA end more closely, so the J call is doubtful. There are 14 residues in the CDR3. Germline CDR1 and CDR2: MGHRA and YSYEKL. CDR3 in amino acids: CASSQGGTYYEQYF. The CDR3 nucleotides read TGCGCCAGCAGCCAGGGCGGCACTTACTACGAGCAGTACTTC.

A few counts support this clonotype. The chain couples TRBV27 to TRBJ2-5, with 10 nucleotides matching TRBD1. This CDR3 comprises 14 residues. Germline V gene lookup returns CDR1 MNHEY and CDR2 SMNVEV (reference sequence). Trimming at V came to 6 bases and at J to 7 bases, leaving 8 bases not matched to a gene. Here the CDR3 reads CASRDPGQGLTQYF. The CDR3 DNA is TGTGCCAGCAGGGATCCGGGACAGGGGTTGACCCAGTACTTC.

The chain recombines TRBV19 with TRBJ2-1; 8 bases align to TRBD2. With 7 bases clipped from V and 9 bases from J, the junction kept 8 bases outside the gene matches. The CDR3 is 13 amino acids. Germline-derived CDR1 and CDR2 are LNHDA and SQIVND (reference sequence). The CDR3 is CASKESGGGEQFF. In DNA, the CDR3 is TGTGCCAGTAAGGAGAGCGGGGGCGGTGAGCAGTTCTTC.

In its sample, this clonotype was seen once. This chain connects TRBV20-1 to TRBJ2-1, with D unclear. Between the trimmed V and J ends, which lost 6 bases and 8 bases, there was a span of 17 bases. The CDR3 is made up of 13 amino acids. From germline, CDR1 is DFQATT and CDR2 SNEGSKA (reference sequence). CDR3 loop: CSAVRVGRYEQFF. The CDR3 nucleotides read TGCAGTGCCGTTAGAGTGGGTCGATATGAGCAGTTCTTC.

The DNA of the CDR3 is TGCGCCAGCAGCTCTTCGACTAGCGCCCGCACAGATACGCAGTATTTT. Protein product: CASSSSTSARTDTQYF. The chain links TRBV5-1 to TRBJ2-3; 8 nucleotides match TRBD2. Per germline, CDR1 SGHRS and CDR2 YFSETQ. The CDR3 sequence is 16 residues long. J was trimmed by 1 base and V by 3 bases; bases with no gene match: 7.

This clonotype has more than one count but fewer than ten. The genes are TRBV6-1 and TRBJ2-3, with 11 bases that match TRBD1. The length of the CDR3 is 19 residues. The V gene end was trimmed by 7 bases and the J gene end by 6 bases; junction bases not matched to a gene: 21. CDR1 and CDR2 from the germline V gene are MNHNS and SASEGT. The CDR3, as DNA: TGTGCCAGCAATCCATTGGGGGGACAGGGGGTGAAGAAGGAGGATACGCAGTATTTT. Translating it yields CASNPLGGQGVKKEDTQYF.

V and J are TRBV20-1 and TRBJ2-7; 10 bases line up with TRBD2. From germline, CDR1 is DFQATT and CDR2 SNEGSKA (reference sequence). V lost 4 bases and J lost 2; bases outside the gene matches: 5. The CDR3 extends over 14 amino acids. The CDR3 region is CSAILTSGTYEQYF. The DNA for the CDR3 is TGCAGTGCTATTCTAACTAGCGGGACCTACGAGCAGTACTTC.

The J gene is TRBJ2-7, the V gene TRBV6-2 or TRBV6-3, with 11 positions matching TRBD1. The germline gives CDR1 MNHEY, CDR2 SVGEGT. The V gene end was trimmed by 2 bases and the J gene end by 1 base; junction bases not matched to a gene: 1. The CDR3 has 15 residues. CDR3 sequence: CASSYGTGGSYEQYF. In DNA form, the CDR3 reads TGTGCCAGCAGTTACGGGACAGGGGGTTCCTACGAGCAGTACTTC.

This clonotype was found a few times. The chain carries TRBV12-3 or TRBV12-4 and TRBJ2-5; D may be TRBD1 (6 bases). The J call is uncertain, as TRBJ2-7 better fits the DNA end. The CDR3 length is 13 residues. The CDR3 sequence: CASSTLGADEQYF. CDR3 nucleotide sequence: TGTGCCAGCAGCACCCTGGGGGCCGACGAGCAGTACTTC.

This clonotype has only a few counts. J is TRBJ2-7 and V is TRBV7-6; maybe TRBD2 (6 bases). Per germline, CDR1 SGHVS and CDR2 FNYEAQ. V lost 5 bases, J lost 3 bases, and 17 bases lay in between. The CDR3 loop spans 15 amino acids. For the CDR3, the DNA is TGTGCCAGCAGCCCCGGTGGGCGGGGATACTACGAGCAGTACTTC. It yields the protein CASSPGGRGYYEQYF.

This clonotype has more than one count but fewer than ten. The chain combines TRBV12-3 or TRBV12-4 with TRBJ2-1; TRBD2 matches 13 bases. This CDR3 contains 20 residues. The junction had 21 bases not matched to a gene; V was cut back by 3 bases and J by 10 bases. This CDR3 reads CASSFRTVPGLAGLQREQFF. CDR3 bases: TGTGCCAGCAGTTTCCGGACCGTTCCGGGACTAGCGGGGCTACAAAGAGAGCAGTTCTTC.